A single TCR beta chain is shown here with its context. The target antigen is unknown. The source of the sample is a study of CD8 T cells in ankylosing spondylitis. TCRdb redid the calling of the 5' RACE reads with MiXCR, one entry per CDR3 protein. In the table there are 75,000 to 95,000 distinct CDR3 sequences, more than 8.5% of which are singletons. Study-level results: A TCR beta motif of eight highly homologous variants appeared characteristic of ankylosing spondylitis blood.

Trimming took off 8 bases at V and 2 bases at J, with 15 bases between the two ends. The CDR3 is made up of 14 amino acids. Germline V gives CDR1 MNHNS, CDR2 SASEGT. This clonotype originated in a male donor with ankylosing spondylitis. The sequenced sample was blood, either unsorted or a sorted T cell fraction (not recorded which). The J gene is TRBJ1-2, the V gene TRBV6-1; weak D call: TRBD1 (5 bases). This CDR3 reads CASPGTGPNYGYTF. The CDR3 coding sequence is TGTGCCAGCCCAGGGACGGGGCCGAACTATGGCTACACCTTC.